The T cell receptor beta chain described here comes from a study of blood T cell repertoires in COVID-19 (TCRdb year 2020). Study-level background: Collaborator samples came from the United States, Italy and Spain and covered acute and convalescent phases of COVID-19. The repertoires were released in a freely available public database intended as a resource for research on the immune response to SARS-CoV-2. Where HLA class I and class II types were available, the types were taken from metadata supplied by the sample provider, not from assay-based typing. The prospective study material was composed of cDNA or gDNA derived from T cells, B-cell-depleted T cells, or PBMCs. The dataset comprised deeply sampled blood TCRbeta repertoires from subjects exposed to, actively infected with, or recovered from COVID-19. Sample metadata almost always included a de-identified subject ID, COVID-19 status, age in years and sex. The samples were drawn from two sources: the first 160 participants of the ongoing ImmuneRACE study, and over 1,000 subjects contributed by 6 global collaborators. General conclusions and limits of the study: Clinical and demographic metadata were provided uncurated, with the amount varying by source and participant.

TCRbeta CDR3 regions were amplified from genomic DNA using the immunoSEQ Assay, a bias-controlled multiplex PCR. As for the authors' bioinformatics: Nucleated cell counts per sample were estimated from amplification of reference gene primers within the assay. To quantify the absolute abundance of each unique TCRbeta CDR3 rearrangement, sequence reads were collapsed and filtered. Productive Simpson clonality was computed per sample as the square root of Simpson's diversity index over productive rearrangements. TCRdb mirrors the immuneACCESS table, restricted to in-frame sequences. Some clones are absent from its copies; in checked studies, under half trace to an unresolved V gene, and the reason for the others is unknown. The V and J calls and the clone size are those of that table, but D and trimming were determined from the DNA. This sample lists 330,000 or so clones; about 92% were detected once. The biggest ten clones account for 18% of the sample.

In the prospective study, participants were 18 to 89 years old, resided in approximately 25 geographic areas of the United States, and were enrolled through a virtual design. Cohort assignment in the prospective study relied on participant-reported clinical history from a screening survey and a study questionnaire. ImmuneRACE Cohort 3 recovered participants were defined by two consecutive negative NP/OP PCR tests, healthcare professional clearance, or symptom resolution. Mobile phlebotomists in the prospective study collected whole blood, serum and a nasopharyngeal or oropharyngeal swab from every participant. Additional blood draws and questionnaires over an approximately 2-month period could optionally be provided by prospective study participants. Before DNA extraction, prospective study blood samples were shipped either frozen or at room temperature. Remarks on this clone: The target of this receptor is not known. No base quality information exists; no much larger clone differs at one position.

Including the terminal cysteine and phenylalanine, the CDR3 comprises 13 residues. Only the CDR3 region is kept as DNA, spanning 39 bases read in frame from base 1. V loses 6 bases, J loses 3 bases, and the germline ends lie 11 bases apart. The germline V gene encodes CDR1 MDHEN and CDR2 SYDVKM. Source material: PBMCs or T cells enriched from blood (not recorded which). Recombination linked TRBV28 to TRBJ2-5; a weak D assignment points to TRBD2 (5 bases agree). This clonotype was obtained from a woman aged 25 to 39 who had recovered from COVID-19. The nucleotide sequence is given as TGTGCCAGCAGCCGGACTCTGGAAGAGACCCAGTACTTC. Its amino acids are CASSRTLEETQYF.